This entry lists 8 T cell receptor beta chains sequenced from one sample in a study of blood T cell repertoires in COVID-19. TCRdb keeps only in-frame clones here, not all; method: immunoSEQ multiplex PCR. The sample holds 70,000 or so clones; approximately 90% are singletons and the top ten take 6.7%. The specimen sequenced was peripheral blood. The receptors were sampled from a woman older than 75 with active COVID-19.

J is TRBJ2-7 and V is TRBV3-1 (or the pseudogene TRBV3-2); no definite D call. The ends were cut back, 1 base at V and 3 bases at J, with 22 bases in the middle. The CDR3 is 18 residues long. The germline CDR1 and CDR2 sequences are LGHDT and YNNKEL (reference sequence). The CDR3 sequence is CASSQVPWSGMWFYEQYF. As DNA, the CDR3 is TGTGCCAGCAGCCAAGTCCCCTGGAGTGGTATGTGGTTCTACGAGCAGTACTTC.

The rearrangement links TRBV30 to TRBJ1-1; D not certain. This CDR3 has 12 residues. Germline CDR1 reads GTSNPN; CDR2 reads SVGIG (reference sequence). V was trimmed by 4 bases and J by 2 bases, leaving 8 bases between them. The CDR3 region is CAWTQTNTEAFF. The DNA for the CDR3 is TGTGCCTGGACTCAGACAAACACTGAAGCTTTCTTT.

The DNA of the CDR3 is TGTGCCAGCAGCGTAGGGTGGACTAGCGACTACGAGCAGTACTTC. It yields the protein CASSVGWTSDYEQYF. The V call is TRBV9, the J call TRBJ2-7, with 9 bases lining up with TRBD2. The V gene end was trimmed by 0 bases and the J gene end by 3 bases; junction bases not matched to a gene: 4. The CDR3 has 15 amino acids. CDR1 is SGDLS and CDR2 is YYNGEE in the germline V gene. Based on the CDR3 plus reference TRBV9 and TRBJ2-7, the full variable domain is DSGVTQTPKHLITATGQRVTLRCSPRSGDLSVYWYQQSLDQGLQFLIQYYNGEERAKGNILERFSAQQFPDLHSELNLSSLELGDSALYFCASSVGWTSDYEQYFGPGTRLTVT.

The J gene is TRBJ1-5, the V gene TRBV28; the D gene is possibly TRBD1 (5 bases). Trimming took off 7 bases at V and 3 bases at J, with 16 bases between the two ends. CDR1 and CDR2 from the germline V gene are MDHEN and SYDVKM. The CDR3 runs to 15 residues. The CDR3 loop is CASTDGGSLNQPQHF. CDR3 nucleotide sequence: TGTGCCAGCACCGATGGGGGGTCCCTCAATCAGCCCCAGCATTTT.

This sequence joins TRBV18 and TRBJ2-1; TRBD2 agrees at 14 bases. The CDR3 has 15 amino acids. V shed 2 bases and J 8 bases; nucleotides not matched to a gene: 2. Germline values: CDR1 KGHSH, CDR2 LQKENI. The CDR3 loop reads CASSPRLAGGDEQFF. The CDR3 coding sequence is TGTGCCAGCTCACCAAGACTAGCGGGAGGGGATGAGCAGTTCTTC.

This chain uses TRBV24-1 with TRBJ2-5, with TRBD1 matching over 10 bases. This CDR3 is built from 16 residues. Germline V CDR1 and CDR2: KGHDR, SFDVKD. With V trimmed by 3 bases and J by 0 bases, 3 bases remained unmatched. This CDR3 reads CATSDGTGEYQETQYF. CDR3 DNA: TGTGCCACCAGTGATGGGACAGGGGAATACCAAGAGACCCAGTACTTC.

V usage is TRBV28 and J usage is TRBJ2-7; tentative D call: TRBD2 (7 bases). This CDR3 contains 14 residues. Trimming stripped 3 bases from V and 0 bases from J, with 9 bases between. Germline V gene data show CDR1 as MDHEN and CDR2 as SYDVKM. In DNA, the CDR3 is TGTGCCAGCAGTTTGGGGGGGCGCTCCTACGAGCAGTACTTC. Encoded protein: CASSLGGRSYEQYF.

This clone was counted a single time. This chain links TRBV15 with TRBJ1-1; D might be TRBD1 (5 bases). The CDR3 consists of 13 residues. V lost 1 base, J lost 7 bases, and 10 bases lay in between. Germline CDR1 is LNHNV and CDR2 is YYDKDF (reference sequence). CDR3 in amino acids: CATSRGRGFEAFF. The CDR3 DNA sequence: TGTGCCACCAGCAGAGGAAGGGGATTTGAAGCTTTCTTT.